This T cell receptor beta chain was sequenced during a study of CD8 T cells in ankylosing spondylitis. CDR1 is SEHNR, CDR2 FQNEAQ, per germline (reference sequence). CDR3 length: 11 residues. The ends were cut back, 2 bases at V and 8 bases at J, with 4 bases in the middle. As concerns this clonotype: Its antigen is not known.

Making use of molecular barcodes, quantitative 5'-RACE generated TCR beta libraries. TCRdb re-analysed the 5' RACE reads in MiXCR, keeping a single row per CDR3 protein. Seen here are around 440,000 distinct CDR3 sequences, 15% to 20% observed once, and the top ten hold just over 1%. Study conclusions and caveats: Among TCR beta sequences, a motif of roughly 8 highly homologous variants appeared characteristic of ankylosing spondylitis blood. Clones linked to disease were reported to show significant enrichment in matched ankylosing spondylitis synovial fluid. Several of the motif variants were reported before in synovial fluid and blood from reactive arthritis.

The clonotype comes from a male donor with ankylosing spondylitis. Sequenced material: blood, either unsorted or a sorted T cell fraction (not recorded which). The chain uses TRBV7-9 and TRBJ1-3; D is undetermined. The CDR3 sequence: CASSLSYTIYF. The CDR3 nucleotides read TGTGCCAGCAGCTTAAGTTACACCATATATTTT.